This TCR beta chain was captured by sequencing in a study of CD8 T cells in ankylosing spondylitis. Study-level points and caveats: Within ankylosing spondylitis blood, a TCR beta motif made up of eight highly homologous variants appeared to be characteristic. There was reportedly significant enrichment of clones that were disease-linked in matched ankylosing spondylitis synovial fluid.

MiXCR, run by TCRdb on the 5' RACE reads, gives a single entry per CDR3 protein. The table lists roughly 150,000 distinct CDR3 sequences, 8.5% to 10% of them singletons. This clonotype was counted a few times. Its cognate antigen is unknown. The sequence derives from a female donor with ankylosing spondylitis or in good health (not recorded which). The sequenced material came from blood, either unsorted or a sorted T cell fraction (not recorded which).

The CDR3 is CASSPGTQVAEAFF. The CDR3 bases are TGTGCCAGCAGCCCCGGGACACAGGTAGCTGAAGCTTTCTTT. The chain links TRBV6-1 to TRBJ1-1; tentatively, D is TRBD1 (6 bases). The CDR3 runs to 14 residues. Germline assignment: CDR1 MNHNS and CDR2 SASEGT. The ends were cut back, 6 bases at V and 6 bases at J, with 17 bases in the middle.